One sample yielded the 21 T cell receptor beta chains listed below, sequenced in a study of shared clonotypes between healthy human individuals. Sequenced by immunoSEQ multiplex PCR; TCRdb stores in-frame clones only, minus some. This repertoire shows some 1.5 million clones, 95% to 99% found once; its top ten account for about 0.4%. The sequenced sample was naive CD4+ T cells sorted from blood. The sample's subset: CD45RA+ positively selected. Every receptor here comes from a man younger than 45 in good health.

This clone has only a few counts. This chain connects TRBV7-9 to TRBJ2-2, with D maybe TRBD1 (6 bases). Trimming removed 5 bases at V and 0 bases at J, with 10 bases between. Germline loops: CDR1 SEHNR, CDR2 FQNEAQ (reference sequence). CDR3 length equals 15 residues. In nucleotides, the CDR3 is TGTGCCAGCAGCCCCGGGACACCGAACACCGGGGAGCTGTTTTTT. Translating it yields CASSPGTPNTGELFF.

This clone appeared a single time. The chain links TRBV2 to TRBJ2-2; TRBD1 matches at 7 bases. V gave up 3 bases and J gave up 6 bases; unmatched junction bases: 4. This CDR3 comprises 14 residues. Germline V lookup: CDR1 SNHLY, CDR2 FYNNEI. CDR3 in DNA: TGTGCCAGCAGTGAGGACAGGTATTCCGGGGAGCTGTTTTTT. Translating it yields CASSEDRYSGELFF.

V and J are TRBV5-1 and TRBJ2-7; TRBD2 might be the D (5 bases). Trimming cost V 4 bases and J 3 bases, with 14 bases left between them. The CDR3 has 14 residues. CDR1 SGHRS and CDR2 YFSETQ come from the germline V gene. CDR3 region: CASSRLDGIYEQYF. The CDR3 DNA is TGCGCCAGCAGCCGGTTGGACGGGATCTACGAGCAGTACTTC.

This chain connects TRBV7-8 to TRBJ2-7, with 10 positions matching TRBD2. Germline V gene sequence: CDR1 SGHVS, CDR2 FQNEAQ. The CDR3 has 16 amino acids. The ends lost 2 bases at V and 6 bases at J; junction bases unmatched: 10. CDR3 in DNA: TGTGCCAGCAGCTTAATAGCGGGAGGTTTCGGGGGCGAGCAGTACTTC. The encoded protein is CASSLIAGGFGGEQYF. Drawing the rest from reference TRBV7-8 and TRBJ2-7, the complete variable domain is GAGVSQSPRYKVAKRGQDVALRCDPISGHVSLFWYQQALGQGPEFLTYFQNEAQLDKSGLPSDRFFAERPEGSVSTLKIQRTQQEDSAVYLCASSLIAGGFGGEQYFGPGTRLTVT.

A single count supports this clone. The chain carries TRBV7-8 and TRBJ2-3; TRBD2 matches 8 bases. V shed 3 bases, J shed 6 bases, and the junction held 8 bases outside the gene matches. This CDR3 spans 15 amino acids. Per germline, CDR1 SGHVS and CDR2 FQNEAQ. This CDR3 is CASSFYAGGGDTQYF. CDR3 DNA: TGTGCCAGCAGCTTCTATGCGGGAGGCGGCGATACGCAGTATTTT. Variable domain in full (rest from reference TRBV7-8 and TRBJ2-3): GAGVSQSPRYKVAKRGQDVALRCDPISGHVSLFWYQQALGQGPEFLTYFQNEAQLDKSGLPSDRFFAERPEGSVSTLKIQRTQQEDSAVYLCASSFYAGGGDTQYFGPGTRLTVL.

The genes are TRBV9 and TRBJ2-7, with a tentative D call TRBD2 (7 bases). In germline, CDR1 is SGDLS, CDR2 YYNGEE. This CDR3 region has 15 residues. Trimming left V 1 base short and J 5 bases short, with 16 bases between. CDR3 sequence (DNA): TGTGCCAGCAGCGTAAGAGCGGGCGGGGGCGACGAGCAGTACTTC. It is translated as CASSVRAGGGDEQYF.

This clone showed up just once. The chain joins TRBV28 to TRBJ2-1, with 10 bases fitting TRBD2. The CDR3 covers 18 residues. The J segment lost 0 bases and the V segment lost 3 bases, leaving 8 bases of the junction unmatched. From germline, CDR1 is MDHEN and CDR2 SYDVKM. The CDR3 nucleotides are TGTGCCAGCAGTTTCACCGGGACTAGCGTTTACTCCTACAATGAGCAGTTCTTC. Encoded protein: CASSFTGTSVYSYNEQFF.

This chain connects TRBV29-1 to TRBJ1-2; unclear D gene. Germline-derived CDR1 and CDR2 are SQVTM and ANQGSEA. The CDR3 is 12 amino acids. Between the trimmed V and J ends, which lost 0 bases and 7 bases, there was a span of 9 bases. The CDR3 protein is CSVEEMNPGYTF. The DNA of the CDR3 is TGCAGCGTTGAAGAAATGAACCCTGGCTACACCTTC.

V gene TRBV2 combines with J gene TRBJ2-7, with 7 bases lining up with TRBD2. The V gene end was trimmed by 3 bases and the J gene end by 5 bases; junction bases not matched to a gene: 4. This CDR3 has 13 residues. Germline V CDR1 and CDR2: SNHLY, FYNNEI. The CDR3 nucleotides are TGTGCCAGCAGTGAGCGGGAGCTCGACGAGCAGTACTTC. Translation gives CASSERELDEQYF.

This clone was counted a single time. The chain recombines TRBV6-1 with TRBJ2-3; maybe TRBD2 (6 bases). Trimming took off 6 bases at V and 2 bases at J, with 12 bases between the two ends. The CDR3 length is 14 residues. Germline V gives CDR1 MNHNS, CDR2 SASEGT. The CDR3 protein is CASRMGGDTDTQYF. The CDR3, as DNA: TGTGCCAGCAGGATGGGGGGAGACACAGATACGCAGTATTTT.

The count of this clone is one. Here the CDR3 reads CASSGAQGSGYTF. The CDR3, as DNA: TGTGCCAGCAGTGGGGCCCAGGGATCTGGCTACACCTTC. The chain uses TRBV6-4 and TRBJ1-2, with D perhaps matching TRBD1 (5 bases). Trimming took off 4 bases at V and 7 bases at J, with 13 bases between the two ends. Germline CDR1 reads MRHNA; CDR2 reads SNTAGT. The CDR3 covers 13 residues.

The chain is built from TRBV29-1 and TRBJ1-1, with D unclear. CDR3 length: 12 residues. From germline, CDR1 is SQVTM and CDR2 ANQGSEA. Trimming cost V 3 bases and J 1 base, with 6 bases left between them. This CDR3 is CSVDSANTEAFF. Here the CDR3 DNA reads TGCAGCGTTGATTCAGCGAACACTGAAGCTTTCTTT.

The chain joins TRBV9 to TRBJ2-6; D is undetermined. Between the trimmed V and J ends, which lost 4 bases and 5 bases, there was a span of 7 bases. CDR3 length: 13 residues. Germline loops: CDR1 SGDLS, CDR2 YYNGEE. CDR3 nucleotide sequence: TGTGCCAGCAGCACATCTCGGGCCAACGTCCTGACTTTC. Encoded protein: CASSTSRANVLTF.

The V gene is TRBV6-6, the J gene TRBJ2-7; 10 positions match TRBD1. CDR3 length equals 12 residues. Germline CDR1 and CDR2: MNHNY and SVGAGI (reference sequence). With V trimmed by 8 bases and J by 7 bases, 5 bases remained unmatched. The CDR3 DNA reads as TGTGCCAGCGGGACAGGGGCAGAAGAGCAGTACTTC. This encodes CASGTGAEEQYF.

The genes are TRBV9 and TRBJ2-3; D could derive from TRBD1 or TRBD2 (5 bases each). This CDR3 has 15 residues. Germline loops: CDR1 SGDLS, CDR2 YYNGEE. Trimming left V 2 bases short and J 3 bases short, with 13 bases between. The CDR3 here is CASSVLSGQTDTQYF. The CDR3 bases are TGTGCCAGCAGCGTTTTATCGGGGCAGACAGATACGCAGTATTTT. Supplemented by reference TRBV9 and TRBJ2-3, the full variable domain reads DSGVTQTPKHLITATGQRVTLRCSPRSGDLSVYWYQQSLDQGLQFLIQYYNGEERAKGNILERFSAQQFPDLHSELNLSSLELGDSALYFCASSVLSGQTDTQYFGPGTRLTVL.

The V and J genes are TRBV15 and TRBJ2-7; 10 nucleotides line up with TRBD2. The CDR3 runs 18 residues. Germline values: CDR1 LNHNV, CDR2 YYDKDF (reference sequence). V shed 0 bases, J shed 2 bases, and the junction held 10 bases outside the gene matches. Here the CDR3 DNA reads TGTGCCACCAGCAGAGATCAAGCTGGAGCGGGAGGGACCTACGAGCAGTACTTC. This codes for CATSRDQAGAGGTYEQYF.

DNA for the CDR3: TGCGCCAGCAGTGTGGGTCCCGGGACAGGGGGGTACGAGCAGTACTTC. Translation: CASSVGPGTGGYEQYF. V usage is TRBV10-1 and J usage is TRBJ2-7; 11 bases align to TRBD1. The germline gives CDR1 WNHNN, CDR2 SYGVQD (reference sequence). The CDR3 covers 16 residues. Trimming removed 4 bases from V and 4 bases from J; junction bases left unmatched: 9.

CDR3 bases: TGCGCCAGCAGCTTAGGTCAGGGGTTGATCGGCTCGGGGCCGTATGGCTACACCTTC. It encodes CASSLGQGLIGSGPYGYTF. This sequence joins TRBV5-1 and TRBJ1-2, with a weak D call TRBD1 (6 bases). CDR3 length equals 19 residues. V gave up 2 bases and J gave up 5 bases, with 28 bases separating them. Germline values: CDR1 SGHRS, CDR2 YFSETQ.

The chain carries TRBV11-2 and TRBJ2-1; D remains unclear. In germline, CDR1 is SGHAT, CDR2 FQNNGV. This CDR3 is built from 15 residues. V was pared by 0 bases and J by 5 bases, with 11 bases between. The CDR3 loop is CASSLDPLDHNEQFF. CDR3 coding DNA: TGTGCCAGCAGCTTAGATCCCCTAGATCACAATGAGCAGTTCTTC.

This chain links TRBV27 with TRBJ2-7; D is possibly TRBD1 (6 bases). Germline CDR1 and CDR2: MNHEY and SMNVEV (reference sequence). The CDR3 totals 14 residues. V was cut by 5 bases and J by 3 bases, with 14 bases left in between. CDR3 in DNA: TGTGCCAGCAGTAGACAGGCCGGAAACTACGAGCAGTACTTC. It translates to CASSRQAGNYEQYF.

The rearrangement uses TRBV18 and TRBJ2-1; 11 nucleotides match TRBD2. Unmatched junction bases numbered 10, after V lost 2 bases and J lost 7 bases. Germline V lookup: CDR1 KGHSH, CDR2 LQKENI. This CDR3 is built from 17 residues. The CDR3 region is CASSPTSGSWALNEQFF. The DNA for the CDR3 is TGTGCCAGCTCACCAACTAGCGGGAGTTGGGCCTTGAATGAGCAGTTCTTC.